Sequencing of this T cell receptor beta chain was carried out in a study of blood T cell repertoires in COVID-19. On the study more broadly: There were acute and convalescent COVID-19 samples, and they came from the United States, Italy and Spain.

The V end lost 8 bases, the J end lost 2 bases, and 16 bases lay between the germline ends. This CDR3 spans 15 amino acids. Germline lookup yields CDR1 MNHEY and CDR2 SMNVEV (reference sequence). TCRdb's copy holds only in-frame clones and misses some; the assay was immunoSEQ multiplex PCR. The data contain fewer than 100,000 clones, around 87% of them singletons. Material for sequencing was peripheral blood. The TCR originated in an elderly woman with acute or convalescent COVID-19. V gene TRBV27 combines with J gene TRBJ2-1; D perhaps matches TRBD2 (6 bases). The CDR3 loop reads CASGRPGLTYNEQFF. The CDR3 nucleotides are TGTGCCAGCGGCCGCCCGGGACTTACCTACAATGAGCAGTTCTTC.